The next 32 T cell receptor beta chains were all read from a single sample in a study of blood T cell repertoires in COVID-19. Assay: immunoSEQ multiplex PCR; the TCRdb copy retains only in-frame clones and omits some. The sample holds roughly 25,000 clones, roughly 91% seen once. What was sequenced was peripheral blood. The receptors here all came from a man aged 50-60 years with active COVID-19.

The J gene is TRBJ2-5, the V gene TRBV11-3; D remains unclear. In germline, CDR1 is SGHNT, CDR2 YENEEA. Trimming left V 0 bases short and J 3 bases short, with 14 bases between. This CDR3 comprises 16 residues. The CDR3 loop is CASSLEELVAKETQYF. As DNA, the CDR3 is TGTGCCAGCAGCTTAGAGGAGCTTGTGGCGAAAGAGACCCAGTACTTC.

This rearrangement joins TRBV19 to TRBJ2-5, with TRBD2 matching over 7 bases. Per the germline V gene, CDR1 is LNHDA and CDR2 is SQIVND (reference sequence). The CDR3 totals 13 residues. Trimming removed 5 bases from V and 5 bases from J; junction bases left unmatched: 5. CDR3 protein: CASSVAGVETQYF. DNA of the CDR3: TGTGCCAGTAGTGTGGCGGGAGTGGAGACCCAGTACTTC.

The CDR3 coding sequence is TGTGCCAGCAGCATACCGACAGGTATGAACACTGAAGCTTTCTTT. Protein sequence: CASSIPTGMNTEAFF. V and J are TRBV7-9 and TRBJ1-1; possible D gene TRBD1, 6 bases. Trimming removed 5 bases at V and 0 bases at J, with 13 bases between. The CDR3 length is 15 residues. Per the germline V gene, CDR1 is SEHNR and CDR2 is FQNEAQ (reference sequence).

This clone is labeled medium-sized. The chain couples TRBV7-8 to TRBJ2-1; 8 bases line up with TRBD2. Unmatched junction bases numbered 9, after V lost 5 bases and J lost 0 bases. The CDR3 contains 17 residues. Germline V gene data show CDR1 as SGHVS and CDR2 as FQNEAQ. The CDR3 DNA sequence: TGTGCCAGCAGCCCGCCCGAGCGGGGGAGCTCCTACAATGAGCAGTTCTTC. Protein: CASSPPERGSSYNEQFF.

This clone was recorded only once. The V and J genes are TRBV3-1 (or the pseudogene TRBV3-2) and TRBJ2-2; 8 bases fit TRBD1. There are 15 residues in the CDR3. J was trimmed by 5 bases and V by 0 bases; bases with no gene match: 2. CDR1 is LGHDT and CDR2 is YNNKEL in the germline V gene (reference sequence). For the CDR3, the DNA is TGTGCCAGCAGCCAAGATCACAGGGGGACCGGGGAGCTGTTTTTT. Its translation is CASSQDHRGTGELFF.

This rearrangement joins TRBV2 to TRBJ1-5; D unclear. The CDR3 is made up of 14 amino acids. The germline gives CDR1 SNHLY, CDR2 FYNNEI. Trimming cost V 10 bases and J 3 bases, with 16 bases left between them. The CDR3 DNA is TGTGCCACCGCTATCAACGGTTACAATCAGCCCCAGCATTTT. Residues: CATAINGYNQPQHF.

This clone is a singleton in its sample. Within the sample, other DNA sequences also encode this same CDR3. The chain joins TRBV7-6 to TRBJ2-2; 10 nucleotides match TRBD2. Germline V gene sequence: CDR1 SGHVS, CDR2 FNYEAQ. The J segment lost 4 bases and the V segment lost 3 bases, leaving 8 bases of the junction unmatched. The CDR3 length is 17 residues. CDR3 nucleotides: TGTGCCAGCAGCTTGGGAGCGGGGGGGCCGGGCACCGGGGAGCTGTTTTTT. Translation gives CASSLGAGGPGTGELFF.

With regard to this clone: This sample also contains other DNA sequences that code for the same CDR3. V usage is TRBV18 and J usage is TRBJ2-5, with 7 bases aligning to TRBD1. With V trimmed by 6 bases and J by 2 bases, 6 bases remained unmatched. The CDR3 is made up of 14 amino acids. The germline gives CDR1 KGHSH, CDR2 LQKENI. As DNA, the CDR3 is TGTGCCAGCTCTCCTAGGACAGGTCAAGAGACCCAGTACTTC. It yields the protein CASSPRTGQETQYF.

J is TRBJ2-3 and V is TRBV6-5; 7 positions agree with TRBD1. Germline CDR1 reads MNHEY; CDR2 reads SVGAGI. V lost 5 bases, J lost 6 bases, and 8 bases stayed unmatched. The CDR3 has 14 amino acids. CDR3 DNA sequence: TGTGCCAGCAGTATGAGTACAGGGGCTGATACGCAGTATTTT. Its protein is CASSMSTGADTQYF.

The rearrangement joins TRBV6-2 or TRBV6-3 to TRBJ2-1, with 12 bases that match TRBD2. V was pared by 5 bases and J by 0 bases, with 5 bases of the junction left unmatched. The CDR3 covers 17 residues. From germline, CDR1 is MNHEY and CDR2 SVGEGT. Here the CDR3 reads CASSARLAGVSYNEQFF. The CDR3 coding sequence is TGTGCCAGCAGTGCGAGACTAGCGGGAGTCTCCTACAATGAGCAGTTCTTC.

The rearrangement joins TRBV19 to TRBJ2-2; TRBD2 agrees at 7 bases. With 11 bases clipped from V and 3 bases from J, the junction kept 9 bases outside the gene matches. Germline V gene data show CDR1 as LNHDA and CDR2 as SQIVND (reference sequence). This CDR3 has 14 amino acids. CDR3 amino acids: CAGQEGRDTGELFF. The CDR3 DNA reads as TGTGCCGGACAAGAAGGGAGGGACACCGGGGAGCTGTTTTTT.

J is TRBJ2-3 and V is TRBV9, with D possibly matching TRBD2 (5 bases). V was pared by 0 bases and J by 8 bases, with 16 bases between. The CDR3 has 15 residues. Germline lookup yields CDR1 SGDLS and CDR2 YYNGEE. CDR3 DNA sequence: TGTGCCAGCAGCGTAGTGGCGGGTACCACGGCTACGCAGTATTTT. Its translation is CASSVVAGTTATQYF.

The V call is TRBV28, the J call TRBJ2-2, with 8 bases lining up with TRBD1. The germline V gene has CDR1 MDHEN and CDR2 SYDVKM. The CDR3 has 16 residues. With 5 bases clipped from V and 1 base from J, the junction kept 6 bases outside the gene matches. The CDR3 nucleotides are TGTGCCAGCAGTCACATCGGGACAGGGAACACCGGGGAGCTGTTTTTT. This codes for CASSHIGTGNTGELFF. Together with reference TRBV28 and TRBJ2-2, the CDR3 gives the full variable domain: DVKVTQSSRYLVKRTGEKVFLECVQDMDHENMFWYRQDPGLGLRLIYFSYDVKMKEKGDIPEGYSVSREKKERFSLILESASTNQTSMYLCASSHIGTGNTGELFFGEGSRLTVL.

The chain combines TRBV29-1 with TRBJ2-1; 9 bases line up with TRBD1. The CDR3 sequence is 13 residues long. Germline V gives CDR1 SQVTM, CDR2 ANQGSEA. With 7 bases clipped from V and 8 bases from J, the junction kept 9 bases outside the gene matches. As DNA, the CDR3 is TGCAGCGGCGGGAACAGGGGGCAAGATGAGCAGTTCTTC. It codes for CSGGNRGQDEQFF.

The V call is TRBV4-3, the J call TRBJ2-5; tentative D call: TRBD2 (5 bases). The CDR3 loop spans 15 amino acids. V lost 0 bases to trimming and J lost 5 bases, with 13 bases between them. Germline assignment: CDR1 LGHNA and CDR2 YSLEER. In DNA form, the CDR3 reads TGCGCCAGCAGCCAAGACCCCGGCCGAGGGGAGACCCAGTACTTC. Translation: CASSQDPGRGETQYF.

The J gene is TRBJ1-4, the V gene TRBV9, with a tentative D call TRBD1 (6 bases). The CDR3 totals 16 residues. Germline CDR1 SGDLS, CDR2 YYNGEE. The ends were cut back, 4 bases at V and 3 bases at J, with 16 bases in the middle. The CDR3 is CASSLAPEGANEKLFF. CDR3 nucleotide sequence: TGTGCCAGCAGCCTCGCCCCCGAGGGGGCTAATGAAAAACTGTTTTTT. The full variable domain, with the rest looked up from reference TRBV9 and TRBJ1-4, is DSGVTQTPKHLITATGQRVTLRCSPRSGDLSVYWYQQSLDQGLQFLIQYYNGEERAKGNILERFSAQQFPDLHSELNLSSLELGDSALYFCASSLAPEGANEKLFFGSGTQLSVL.

This clone showed up just a few times. The V call is TRBV7-9, the J call TRBJ2-7; 13 bases map to TRBD2. The CDR3 has 16 amino acids. Trimming cost V 5 bases and J 0 bases; bases outside gene matches: 4. Germline V gene lookup returns CDR1 SEHNR and CDR2 FQNEAQ (reference sequence). In DNA form, the CDR3 reads TGTGCCAGCAGCCGCCGGACTAGCGGGAGCTCCTACGAGCAGTACGTC. This encodes CASSRRTSGSSYEQYV.

V and J are TRBV15 and TRBJ2-7; TRBD2 agrees at 7 bases. V lost 6 bases and J lost 0; bases outside the gene matches: 5. Germline CDR1 is LNHNV and CDR2 is YYDKDF (reference sequence). CDR3 length: 14 amino acids. The CDR3 region has the DNA TGTGCCACCAGTCACGGGGGGAGCTCCTACGAGCAGTACTTC. Translated: CATSHGGSSYEQYF.

This clone was seen just once. The rearrangement uses TRBV5-1 and TRBJ2-1, with TRBD2 identical over 7 bases. Germline V gene data show CDR1 as SGHRS and CDR2 as YFSETQ. J lost 9 bases, V lost 0 bases, and 9 bases had no gene match. This CDR3 is 15 amino acids long. The CDR3 coding sequence is TGCGCCAGCAGCTTGGTCACGGGGGGAGACGGTGAGCAGTTCTTC. Its translation: CASSLVTGGDGEQFF. The entire variable domain, with the rest obtained from reference TRBV5-1 and TRBJ2-1, is as follows: KAGVTQTPRYLIKTRGQQVTLSCSPISGHRSVSWYQQTPGQGLQFLFEYFSETQRNKGNFPGRFSGRQFSNSRSEMNVSTLELGDSALYLCASSLVTGGDGEQFFGPGTRLTVL.

A word on this clone: This CDR3 is also generated by other DNA sequences in the sample. The genes are TRBV6-1 and TRBJ1-1; perhaps TRBD1 as D (5 bases). With 1 base removed from V and 4 bases from J, the gap between germline ends came to 16 bases. The germline CDR1 and CDR2 sequences are MNHNS and SASEGT. This CDR3 spans 16 amino acids. The CDR3 bases are TGTGCCAGCAGTGAAGTAGAAACAGGTCGCGGCACTGAAGCTTTCTTT. Amino acids: CASSEVETGRGTEAFF.

This clone was recorded a few times. The chain uses TRBV4-2 and TRBJ2-1; 11 bases are a match to TRBD2. The CDR3 sequence is 16 residues long. Germline V gene sequence: CDR1 LGHNA, CDR2 YNFKEQ. V lost 0 bases, J lost 2 bases, and 0 bases stayed unmatched. The CDR3 loop reads CASSQDSGGAYNEQFF. The CDR3 DNA is TGTGCCAGCAGCCAAGATAGCGGGGGGGCCTACAATGAGCAGTTCTTC.

This rearrangement joins TRBV7-9 to TRBJ2-7; D is unclear. Germline lookup yields CDR1 SEHNR and CDR2 FQNEAQ (reference sequence). V was cut by 0 bases and J by 6 bases, with 9 bases left in between. The CDR3 runs to 13 residues. The CDR3 sequence is CASSLATAPEQYV. The CDR3, as DNA: TGTGCCAGCAGCTTAGCCACTGCCCCCGAGCAGTACGTC.

The CDR3: CSASVSDNSPLHF. In nucleotides, the CDR3 is TGCAGTGCTAGTGTATCGGATAATTCACCCCTCCACTTT. This sequence joins TRBV20-1 and TRBJ1-6; D not resolved. Looked up from germline, CDR1 is DFQATT and CDR2 is SNEGSKA (reference sequence). V was cut by 3 bases and J by 5 bases, with 8 bases left in between. The CDR3 has 13 amino acids.

In this sample, this clone turned up once. CDR3 residues: CATSPAGLSPLHF. The CDR3 nucleotides are TGTGCCACCAGTCCCGCGGGCCTTTCACCCCTCCACTTT. V gene TRBV24-1 combines with J gene TRBJ1-6; D is unresolved. Germline V gene sequence: CDR1 KGHDR, CDR2 SFDVKD. CDR3 size: 13 residues. V was cut by 6 bases and J by 9 bases, with 11 bases left in between.

The chain combines TRBV7-9 with TRBJ1-4; possibly TRBD1 for D (5 bases). The V and J ends lost 4 bases and 7 bases respectively, with 16 bases between them. Per germline, CDR1 SEHNR and CDR2 FQNEAQ (reference sequence). The CDR3 is 15 amino acids. The CDR3: CASSSGHSGSEKLFF. The DNA for the CDR3 is TGTGCCAGCAGCTCCGGACATTCCGGGAGTGAAAAACTGTTTTTT.

This rearrangement joins TRBV19 to TRBJ2-7; no firm D call. Trimming pared 7 bases from V and 1 base from J, leaving 14 bases between. The CDR3 covers 14 residues. CDR1 LNHDA and CDR2 SQIVND come from the germline V gene (reference sequence). CDR3 coding DNA: TGTGCCAGTACAGGTGCAGGTAGTTCCTACGAGCAGTACTTC. Translating gives CASTGAGSSYEQYF.

The chain employs TRBV7-9 and TRBJ1-4; D might be TRBD1 (6 bases). V was clipped by 2 bases and J by 7 bases, with 8 bases between them. Germline V CDR1 and CDR2: SEHNR, FQNEAQ (reference sequence). The CDR3 has 13 amino acids. For the CDR3, the DNA is TGTGCCAGCAGCTTAACAGGGAGTGAAAAACTGTTTTTT. Translating gives CASSLTGSEKLFF.

The chain employs TRBV5-6 and TRBJ1-4; unclear D gene. Germline V lookup: CDR1 SGHDT, CDR2 YYEEEE. The CDR3 has 16 residues. V lost 4 bases to trimming and J lost 0 bases, with 13 bases between them. CDR3 sequence reads: CASSDWLIATNEKLFF. The DNA for the CDR3 is TGTGCCAGCAGCGATTGGCTTATTGCAACTAATGAAAAACTGTTTTTT.

The chain combines TRBV19 with TRBJ1-2, with D possibly matching TRBD1 (6 bases). This CDR3 has 14 amino acids. V was shortened by 8 bases and J by 5 bases, with 18 bases between the two germline ends. Germline lookup yields CDR1 LNHDA and CDR2 SQIVND (reference sequence). CDR3 in amino acids: CASEGSRGRYGYTF. The CDR3 coding sequence is TGTGCCAGTGAGGGCAGCAGGGGAAGGTATGGCTACACCTTC.

This chain connects TRBV4-1 to TRBJ2-7, with D tentatively TRBD2 (6 bases). Germline values: CDR1 MGHRA, CDR2 YSYEKL. The CDR3 length is 13 residues. The V end was cut by 0 bases, the J end by 4 bases, with 7 bases between. CDR3 region: CASSQERGYEQYV. The CDR3 bases are TGCGCCAGCAGCCAAGAGCGGGGTTACGAGCAGTACGTC.

The CDR3 DNA reads TGTGCCAGCAGCTTATATATGAGCTCGTCCGGGGAGCTGTTTTTT. It is translated as CASSLYMSSSGELFF. The V and J genes are TRBV7-6 and TRBJ2-2; D is ambiguous. CDR1 and CDR2 (germline): SGHVS, FNYEAQ. The CDR3 runs to 15 residues. V was pared by 2 bases and J by 6 bases, with 13 bases between.

The genes are TRBV4-3 and TRBJ1-1; D gene unclear. V was pared by 0 bases and J by 0 bases, with 20 bases between. Germline values: CDR1 LGHNA, CDR2 YSLEER. The CDR3 has 19 residues. This CDR3 reads CASSQEIFGTVVMNTEAFF. The CDR3 DNA reads as TGCGCCAGCAGCCAAGAGATTTTCGGCACAGTGGTAATGAACACTGAAGCTTTCTTT.